This TCR beta chain was retrieved from a study of blood T cell repertoires in COVID-19. Study-level information: Acute and convalescent COVID-19 specimens originated in the United States, Italy and Spain. In each case, the material was cDNA or gDNA derived from T cells, B-cell-depleted T cells, or PBMCs.

Source study methods: Nucleated cell counts were estimated from reference gene primer amplification. The assay was immunoSEQ multiplex PCR, and TCRdb's table has in-frame clones only and misses some. V and J calls and clone size are copied from that table; D and trimming were computed from the DNA. The profile shows tens of thousands of clones, 90% to 95% of them singletons. The CDR3 runs 14 residues. The ends were cut back, 0 bases at V and 2 bases at J, with 9 bases in the middle. Germline V gene lookup returns CDR1 SGDLS and CDR2 YYNGEE. Sequenced sample: peripheral blood. This TCR was recovered from a human donor in a cohort sampled during active COVID-19. The V call is TRBV9, the J call TRBJ2-7, with D possibly matching TRBD2 (5 bases). CDR3 loop: CASSVDNSAYEQYF. The CDR3 DNA follows: TGTGCCAGCAGCGTAGATAATAGCGCCTACGAGCAGTACTTC.